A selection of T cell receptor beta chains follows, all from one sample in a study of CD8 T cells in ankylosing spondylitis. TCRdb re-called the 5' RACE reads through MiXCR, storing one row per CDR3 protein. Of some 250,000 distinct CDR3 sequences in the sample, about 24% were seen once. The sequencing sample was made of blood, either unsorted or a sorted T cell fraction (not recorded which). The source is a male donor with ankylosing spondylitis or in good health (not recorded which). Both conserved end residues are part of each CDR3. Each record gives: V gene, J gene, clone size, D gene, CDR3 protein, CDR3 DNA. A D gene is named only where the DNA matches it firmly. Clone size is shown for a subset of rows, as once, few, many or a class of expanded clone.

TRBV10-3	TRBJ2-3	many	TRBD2	CAISDVAGTTDTQYF	TGTGCCATCAGTGACGTAGCGGGGACCACAGATACGCAGTATTTT
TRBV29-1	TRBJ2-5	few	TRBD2	CSVAGSGAIGETQYF	TGCAGCGTTGCAGGGAGCGGGGCGATAGGAGAGACCCAGTACTTC
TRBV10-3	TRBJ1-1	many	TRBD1	CAISQGARTEAFF	TGTGCCATCAGTCAGGGGGCGAGGACTGAAGCTTTCTTT
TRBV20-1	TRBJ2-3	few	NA	CSAPMGVGDTQYF	TGCAGTGCACCAATGGGTGTTGGGGATACGCAGTATTTT
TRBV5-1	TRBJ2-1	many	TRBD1	CASSFDRGGDEQFF	TGCGCCAGCAGCTTCGACAGGGGAGGCGATGAGCAGTTCTTC
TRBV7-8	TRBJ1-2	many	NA	CASSLGRRDLVGGYTF	TGTGCCAGCAGCTTAGGCCGACGGGACTTAGTGGGTGGCTACACCTTC
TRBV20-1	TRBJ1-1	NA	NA	CSAPSPRGLVTEAFF	TGCAGTGCTCCCAGCCCCCGCGGGCTGGTCACTGAAGCTTTCTTT
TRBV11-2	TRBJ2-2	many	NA	CASSSGLDTGELFF	TGTGCCAGCAGCTCGGGGCTCGACACCGGGGAGCTGTTTTTT
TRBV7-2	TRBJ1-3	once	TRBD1	CASSLWTGFGNTIYF	TGTGCCAGCAGCTTGTGGACAGGATTTGGAAACACCATATATTTT
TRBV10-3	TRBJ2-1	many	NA	CAISDGQGGYNEQFF	TGTGCCATCAGTGACGGGCAGGGGGGCTACAATGAGCAGTTCTTC
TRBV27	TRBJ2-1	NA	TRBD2	CASSLIRLASPYNEQFF	TGTGCCAGCAGTTTGATCCGACTAGCGTCCCCTTACAATGAGCAGTTCTTC
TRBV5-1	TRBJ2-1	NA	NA	CASSLAAQSYNEQFF	TGCGCCAGCAGCTTGGCCGCTCAGTCCTACAATGAGCAGTTCTTC
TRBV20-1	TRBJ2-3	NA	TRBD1	CSARAVSQGNTDTQYF	TGCAGTGCTAGAGCCGTGTCACAGGGGAACACAGATACGCAGTATTTT
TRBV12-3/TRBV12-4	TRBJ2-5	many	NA	CASSFGQETQYF	TGTGCCAGCAGTTTTGGTCAAGAGACCCAGTACTTC
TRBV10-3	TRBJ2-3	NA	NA	CAISESGSDTQYF	TGTGCCATCAGTGAGTCCGGGTCAGATACGCAGTATTTT
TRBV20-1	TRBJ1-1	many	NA	CSSERQEMNTEAFF	TGCAGTTCCGAGCGACAGGAGATGAACACTGAAGCTTTCTTT
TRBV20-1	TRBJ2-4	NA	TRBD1	CSATRTGGVLAKNIQYF	TGCAGTGCTACCCGGACAGGGGGGGTACTAGCCAAAAACATTCAGTACTTC
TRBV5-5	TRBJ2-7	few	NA	CASSLAAQQGFYEQYF	TGTGCCAGCAGCTTGGCGGCCCAACAGGGTTTTTACGAGCAGTACTTC
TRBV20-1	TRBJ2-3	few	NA	CSASGRRLGTDTQYF	TGCAGTGCTAGCGGCCGCCGGTTGGGCACAGATACGCAGTATTTT
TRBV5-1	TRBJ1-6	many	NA	CASSLEGPNSPLHF	TGCGCCAGCAGCTTGGAGGGCCCTAATTCACCCCTCCACTTT
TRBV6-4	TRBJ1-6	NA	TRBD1	CARGTGIYNSPLHF	TGTGCCAGAGGGACAGGGATATATAATTCACCCCTCCACTTT
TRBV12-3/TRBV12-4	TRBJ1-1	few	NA	CASSFRWGAEAFF	TGTGCCAGCAGTTTTCGTTGGGGGGCTGAAGCTTTCTTT
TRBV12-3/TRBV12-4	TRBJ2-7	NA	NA	CASSLRDMSHEQYF	TGTGCCAGCAGTTTGCGGGACATGAGCCACGAGCAGTACTTC
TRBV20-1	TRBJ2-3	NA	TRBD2	CSATPPMIAGNTQYF	TGCAGTGCTACCCCCCCAATGATAGCGGGGAATACGCAGTATTTT
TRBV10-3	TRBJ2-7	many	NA	CAISVTHLSYEQYF	TGTGCCATCAGTGTCACCCACCTCTCCTACGAGCAGTACTTC
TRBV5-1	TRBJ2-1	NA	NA	CASSLDRGFQVQFF	TGCGCCAGCAGCTTGGACCGGGGGTTCCAGGTGCAGTTCTTC
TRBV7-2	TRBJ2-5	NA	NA	CASSFGWETQYF	TGTGCCAGCAGCTTTGGGTGGGAGACCCAGTACTTC